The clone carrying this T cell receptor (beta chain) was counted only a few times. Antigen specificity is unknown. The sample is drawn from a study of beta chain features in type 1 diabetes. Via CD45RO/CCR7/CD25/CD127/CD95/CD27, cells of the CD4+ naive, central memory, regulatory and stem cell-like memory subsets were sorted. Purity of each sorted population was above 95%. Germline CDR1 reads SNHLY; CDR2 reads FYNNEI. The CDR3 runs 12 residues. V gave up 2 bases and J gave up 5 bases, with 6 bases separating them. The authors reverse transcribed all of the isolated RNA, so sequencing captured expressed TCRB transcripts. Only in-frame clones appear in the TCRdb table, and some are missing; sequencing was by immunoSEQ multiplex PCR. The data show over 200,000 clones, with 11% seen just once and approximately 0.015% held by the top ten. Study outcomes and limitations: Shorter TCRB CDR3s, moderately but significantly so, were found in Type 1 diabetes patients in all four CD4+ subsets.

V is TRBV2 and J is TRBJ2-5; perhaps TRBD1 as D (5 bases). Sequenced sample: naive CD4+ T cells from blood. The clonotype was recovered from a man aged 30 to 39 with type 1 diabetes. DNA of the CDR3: TGTGCCAGCAGTGAAAGGGGTGAGACCCAGTACTTC. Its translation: CASSERGETQYF.